This paragraph covers one TCR beta chain sequence. Its specificity is unknown. The authors built TCR beta libraries using iRepertoire HTBI primers and Arm-PCR of CDR3 regions. TCRdb reanalysed the multiplex PCR reads using MiXCR and keeps one entry per CDR3 protein. The data hold 500,000 to 800,000 distinct CDR3 sequences, with 30% observed a single time. This sample is drawn from a study of regulatory T cells in long-lasting Graves disease. Time point defined: persistent/refractory GD, antithyroid drugs over 5 years with positive TRAb. Construction of the TCR library relied on RNA isolated from PBMCs. By American Thyroid Association guidelines, Graves' disease was diagnosed in the cohort. V lost 11 bases and J lost 8; bases outside the gene matches: 13. The CDR3 spans 14 residues. Germline values: CDR1 MDHEN, CDR2 SYDVKM. Study results and limitations: Patients with persistent Graves' had lower TCR diversity than newly diagnosed patients. Persistent disease preferred TRBV28, TRBJ1-2 and TRBJ2-5; new disease, TRBV20-1 and TRBJ2-1. A greater number of public clonotypes (around 2,700) was shared by persistent patients than by new patients (around 960).

The chain is built from TRBV28 and TRBJ1-5, with 9 bases fitting TRBD1. Sequencing was performed on peripheral blood mononuclear cells (PBMCs), taken when the disease was refractory, from a patient treated with antithyroid drugs. This clonotype was sampled from a female donor with Graves disease. CDR3 protein: CAGGDRGAMEPQHF. CDR3 in DNA: TGTGCCGGGGGAGACAGGGGGGCAATGGAGCCCCAGCATTTT.